These 11 T cell receptor beta chains came from one sample sequenced in a study of monozygotic twins with inflammatory bowel disease. TCRdb reanalyzed the 5' RACE reads and collapses them to one entry per CDR3 protein, without DNA. This sample contains some 450,000 distinct CDR3 sequences. The sequenced sample consisted of blood. The receptors were gathered from a human donor with ulcerative colitis or Crohn's disease, or a healthy co-twin of an affected twin (not recorded which).

This sequence joins TRBV7-3 and TRBJ2-1; TCRdb designates TRBD1, a call that cannot be tested without DNA. Germline-derived CDR1 and CDR2 are SGHTA and FQGTGA. This CDR3 is 15 amino acids long. CDR3 region: CASSTGASSYNEQFF.

The genes are TRBV20-1 and TRBJ2-1; there is no DNA to check the TCRdb D call of TRBD2. The CDR3 is 17 residues long. CDR1 is DFQATT and CDR2 is SNEGSKA in the germline V gene (reference sequence). CDR3 amino acids: CSASDRGLAVPYNEQFF.

V gene TRBV5-5 combines with J gene TRBJ1-5. The CDR3 has 14 residues. Looked up from germline, CDR1 is SGHKS and CDR2 is YYEKEE (reference sequence). The CDR3 sequence is CASSRFGSNQPQHF.

The rearrangement joins TRBV7-9 to TRBJ2-2. The germline CDR1 and CDR2 sequences are SEHNR and FQNEAQ (reference sequence). The CDR3 extends over 13 amino acids. The chain's CDR3 is CASSLTAPWELFF. The full variable domain, its missing parts supplied by reference TRBV7-9 and TRBJ2-2, is DTGVSQNPRHKITKRGQNVTFRCDPISEHNRLYWYRQTLGQGPEFLTYFQNEAQLEKSRLLSDRFSAERPKGSFSTLEIQRTEQGDSAMYLCASSLTAPWELFFGEGSRLTVL.

The CDR3 sequence: CASSSVSGGHNEQFF. This chain links TRBV7-3 with TRBJ2-1; checking the TCRdb D call of TRBD1 is not possible without DNA. The germline CDR1 and CDR2 sequences are SGHTA and FQGTGA. This CDR3 has 15 residues.

Here the CDR3 reads CASSFQGATNTGELFF. The rearrangement links TRBV5-1 to TRBJ2-2; the D call of TRBD1 rests on TCRdb alone, since no DNA is present to check it. The CDR3 consists of 16 residues. The germline V gene encodes CDR1 SGHRS and CDR2 YFSETQ. The whole variable domain, remainder taken from reference TRBV5-1 and TRBJ2-2, is KAGVTQTPRYLIKTRGQQVTLSCSPISGHRSVSWYQQTPGQGLQFLFEYFSETQRNKGNFPGRFSGRQFSNSRSEMNVSTLELGDSALYLCASSFQGATNTGELFFGEGSRLTVL.

The chain recombines TRBV7-2 with TRBJ2-1; TCRdb lists TRBD1, though no DNA is available to test this call. This CDR3 contains 16 residues. Germline CDR1 SGHTA, CDR2 FQGNSA. The CDR3 protein is CASSLSVGGSYNEQFF.

The chain carries TRBV4-3 and TRBJ2-3; TCRdb proposes TRBD1, but this gene call is untestable without DNA. Germline V gene lookup returns CDR1 LGHNA and CDR2 YSLEER. The CDR3 sequence is 16 residues long. This CDR3 reads CASSSGQTSSTDTQYF.

This chain links TRBV6-5 with TRBJ1-3. This CDR3 region has 15 residues. Germline lookup yields CDR1 MNHEY and CDR2 SVGAGI. Here the CDR3 reads CASKVGGLSGNTIYF.

This chain uses TRBV3-1 with TRBJ2-2. Germline CDR1 LGHDT, CDR2 YNNKEL (reference sequence). The CDR3 loop spans 16 amino acids. CDR3: CASSQDVEPNTGELFF.

The chain uses TRBV4-2 and TRBJ1-5; as DNA is missing, the TRBD1 call by TCRdb cannot be tested. CDR3 length: 16 amino acids. Germline CDR1 is LGHNA and CDR2 is YNFKEQ. CDR3 sequence: CASSQEGLSSNQPQHF.